A single sample gave rise to the 20 T cell receptor beta chains below, sequenced in a study of blood T cell repertoires in COVID-19. Measured with immunoSEQ multiplex PCR; TCRdb has only the in-frame clones, and not every one. Altogether over 100,000 clones are present, 85% to 90% being singletons, with the ten largest covering roughly 15%. The sequenced sample consisted of peripheral blood. Source of these receptors: a man between 45 and 60 years old with acute or convalescent COVID-19.

V and J are TRBV10-3 and TRBJ2-2; a possible D gene is TRBD2 (6 bases). CDR1 is ENHRY and CDR2 is SYGVKD in the germline V gene. The V gene lost 6 bases and the J gene lost 6 bases, with 11 bases spanning the gap. This CDR3 is built from 13 residues. The CDR3 loop reads CAIRGPSAGELFF. The CDR3 DNA reads as TGTGCCATCAGGGGGCCTAGCGCCGGGGAGCTGTTTTTT.

The chain has TRBV2 and TRBJ2-3; D perhaps matches TRBD1 (6 bases). Germline CDR1 SNHLY, CDR2 FYNNEI. Trimming removed 4 bases from V and 10 bases from J, with 12 bases in between. The CDR3 length is 12 residues. CDR3 protein: CASSGMGAAQYF. CDR3 coding DNA: TGTGCCAGCAGTGGAATGGGGGCTGCGCAGTATTTT.

The genes are TRBV27 and TRBJ2-7; TRBD2 matches 9 bases. The germline V gene encodes CDR1 MNHEY and CDR2 SMNVEV (reference sequence). The CDR3 runs 14 residues. Losses at the gene ends were 4 bases for V and 5 bases for J; bases not matched to a gene: 6. CDR3 bases: TGTGCCAGCAGTTCAGGCGGGAGGGGCCACGAGCAGTACTTC. This translates into CASSSGGRGHEQYF.

Only one count was recorded for this clone. The V call is TRBV18, the J call TRBJ2-5, with 7 bases lining up with TRBD1. With 3 bases clipped from V and 0 bases from J, the junction kept 4 bases outside the gene matches. Germline assignment: CDR1 KGHSH and CDR2 LQKENI. This CDR3 spans 15 amino acids. The CDR3 protein is CASSPGQSYQETQYF. For the CDR3, the DNA is TGTGCCAGCTCACCGGGACAGTCGTACCAAGAGACCCAGTACTTC.

The V gene is TRBV18, the J gene TRBJ2-2; 7 nucleotides agree with TRBD1. V trimming: 4 bases; J trimming: 0 bases; junction bases outside the gene matches: 5. Germline loops: CDR1 KGHSH, CDR2 LQKENI. This CDR3 comprises 16 residues. The chain's CDR3 is CASSRGTAPNTGELFF. In DNA form, the CDR3 reads TGTGCCAGCTCACGGGGGACAGCCCCGAACACCGGGGAGCTGTTTTTT.

This chain connects TRBV13 to TRBJ2-1, with 11 bases that match TRBD2. The trim removed 4 bases at V and 3 bases at J, leaving 2 bases unmatched. The germline V gene has CDR1 PRHDT and CDR2 FYEKMQ (reference sequence). The length of the CDR3 is 15 residues. The CDR3 nucleotides are TGTGCCAGCAGCTCGACTAGCGGGGTCTACAATGAGCAGTTCTTC. Translated, it gives CASSSTSGVYNEQFF.

DNA for the CDR3: TGCGCCAGCAGCGTCGGGGACAGGCCCTATGGCTACACCTTC. Translating gives CASSVGDRPYGYTF. This chain connects TRBV5-1 to TRBJ1-2; 8 nucleotides match TRBD1. This CDR3 spans 14 amino acids. CDR1 SGHRS and CDR2 YFSETQ come from the germline V gene. V lost 4 bases, J lost 4 bases, and 6 bases stayed unmatched.

CDR3 sequence (DNA): TGTGCCAGTAGTGTCGTAGCGGGAGGATATGAGCAGTTCTTC. Translation: CASSVVAGGYEQFF. The gene calls are TRBV19 and TRBJ2-1, with TRBD2 identical over 10 bases. Trimming removed 5 bases from V and 8 bases from J; junction bases left unmatched: 6. Germline CDR1 and CDR2: LNHDA and SQIVND (reference sequence). The CDR3 covers 14 residues. The full variable domain, with the rest looked up from reference TRBV19 and TRBJ2-1, is DGGITQSPKYLFRKEGQNVTLSCEQNLNHDAMYWYRQDPGQGLRLIYYSQIVNDFQKGDIAEGYSVSREKKESFPLTVTSAQKNPTAFYLCASSVVAGGYEQFFGPGTRLTVL.

This clone was seen at least ten times. This sequence joins TRBV11-1 and TRBJ2-2, with TRBD1 identical over 10 bases. The CDR3 runs 15 residues. Germline lookup yields CDR1 SGHAT and CDR2 FQDESV (reference sequence). The J segment lost 3 bases and the V segment lost 7 bases, leaving 5 bases of the junction unmatched. The CDR3 here is CASTVGQGHTGELFF. DNA of the CDR3: TGTGCCAGCACCGTGGGACAGGGGCACACCGGGGAGCTGTTTTTT. Full variable domain (outside the CDR3, taken from reference TRBV11-1 and TRBJ2-2): EAEVAQSPRYKITEKSQAVAFWCDPISGHATLYWYRQILGQGPELLVQFQDESVVDDSQLPKDRFSAERLKGVDSTLKIQPAELGDSAMYLCASTVGQGHTGELFFGEGSRLTVL.

A single count supports this clone. The V and J genes are TRBV9 and TRBJ2-7; 9 positions agree with TRBD1. This CDR3 has 16 amino acids. The V segment lost 4 bases and the J segment 3 bases; nucleotides outside the gene matches: 11. Germline CDR1 reads SGDLS; CDR2 reads YYNGEE. The CDR3 spells CASSPRDRDGSYEQYF. CDR3 DNA: TGTGCCAGCAGCCCTAGGGACAGGGACGGTAGCTACGAGCAGTACTTC. The full variable domain, its missing parts supplied by reference TRBV9 and TRBJ2-7, is DSGVTQTPKHLITATGQRVTLRCSPRSGDLSVYWYQQSLDQGLQFLIQYYNGEERAKGNILERFSAQQFPDLHSELNLSSLELGDSALYFCASSPRDRDGSYEQYFGPGTRLTVT.

This chain connects TRBV28 to TRBJ1-6; TRBD1 is a possible D gene (6 bases). This CDR3 region has 15 residues. Germline lookup yields CDR1 MDHEN and CDR2 SYDVKM. The V and J ends lost 7 bases and 5 bases respectively, with 15 bases between them. In DNA form, the CDR3 reads TGTGCCAGCAAGACCCTGGACAGAAATAATTCACCCCTCCACTTT. Translation gives CASKTLDRNNSPLHF.

The gene calls are TRBV7-8 and TRBJ1-4, with D perhaps matching TRBD1 (5 bases). The CDR3 covers 12 residues. Germline CDR1 is SGHVS and CDR2 is FQNEAQ. With 1 base removed from V and 8 bases from J, the gap between germline ends came to 5 bases. CDR3 region: CASSLGTEKLFF. The CDR3 DNA is TGTGCCAGCAGCTTAGGGACAGAAAAACTGTTTTTT.

The chain joins TRBV18 to TRBJ2-5; D may be TRBD1 (6 bases). Germline lookup yields CDR1 KGHSH and CDR2 LQKENI. CDR3 size: 16 residues. The ends were cut back, 4 bases at V and 4 bases at J, with 19 bases in the middle. The CDR3 coding sequence is TGTGCCAGCTCACAGCAGATCGACAGGACGGGAGAGACCCAGTACTTC. This codes for CASSQQIDRTGETQYF.

V and J are TRBV7-9 and TRBJ2-7; possible D gene TRBD2, 6 bases. Germline CDR1 and CDR2: SEHNR and FQNEAQ (reference sequence). This CDR3 is built from 13 residues. V was shortened by 0 bases and J by 6 bases, with 9 bases between the two germline ends. CDR3 in amino acids: CASSLALASEQYF. CDR3 DNA sequence: TGTGCCAGCAGCTTAGCGCTAGCGAGCGAGCAGTACTTC.

Written as DNA, the CDR3 is TGTGCCAGTAGTATCGGGGGGGCTAGAAATCAGCCCCAGCATTTT. Protein sequence: CASSIGGARNQPQHF. V is TRBV19 and J is TRBJ1-5; the D gene is possibly TRBD1 (6 bases). V was trimmed by 3 bases and J by 4 bases, leaving 13 bases between them. The V gene's germline CDR1 is LNHDA and CDR2 SQIVND (reference sequence). The CDR3 has 15 amino acids.

The chain has TRBV6-9 and TRBJ2-3; D may be TRBD2 (6 bases). This CDR3 spans 15 amino acids. V lost 2 bases and J lost 0, with 9 bases in between. Germline V lookup: CDR1 MNHGY, CDR2 SVAAGI. In DNA form, the CDR3 reads TGTGCCAGCAGTTATCGGAGGGGAAGCACAGATACGCAGTATTTT. Its protein is CASSYRRGSTDTQYF.

This clone was seen a single time. The gene calls are TRBV5-1 and TRBJ1-2; TRBD1 might be the D (5 bases). The length of the CDR3 is 14 residues. In germline, CDR1 is SGHRS, CDR2 YFSETQ. The V and J ends lost 1 base and 4 bases respectively, with 11 bases between them. The CDR3 protein is CASSLQGPSYGYTF. In DNA, the CDR3 is TGCGCCAGCAGCTTGCAGGGCCCATCCTATGGCTACACCTTC.

The chain employs TRBV5-1 and TRBJ2-1, with TRBD2 matching 14 bases. Per germline, CDR1 SGHRS and CDR2 YFSETQ. J gave up 7 bases and V 5 bases, and 2 bases lay outside the gene matches. This CDR3 is built from 14 residues. The CDR3 bases are TGCGCCAGCAGGGGACTAGCGGGAGTTAATGAGCAGTTCTTC. Its translation is CASRGLAGVNEQFF.

This clone was observed a few times. This chain connects TRBV7-8 to TRBJ2-1, with 10 bases that match TRBD2. The CDR3 has 14 amino acids. From germline, CDR1 is SGHVS and CDR2 FQNEAQ. V shed 4 bases, J shed 9 bases, and the junction held 6 bases outside the gene matches. CDR3 in DNA: TGTGCCAGCAGCTCTACTAGCGGGAACACTGAGCAGTTCTTC. Encoded protein: CASSSTSGNTEQFF.

The rearrangement joins TRBV11-2 to TRBJ2-1; D remains ambiguous. The CDR3 consists of 15 residues. Germline CDR1 reads SGHAT; CDR2 reads FQNNGV. Trimming left V 7 bases short and J 0 bases short, with 13 bases between. The CDR3 reads CASTPAAYSYNEQFF. CDR3 sequence (DNA): TGTGCCAGCACCCCGGCAGCGTACTCCTACAATGAGCAGTTCTTC.